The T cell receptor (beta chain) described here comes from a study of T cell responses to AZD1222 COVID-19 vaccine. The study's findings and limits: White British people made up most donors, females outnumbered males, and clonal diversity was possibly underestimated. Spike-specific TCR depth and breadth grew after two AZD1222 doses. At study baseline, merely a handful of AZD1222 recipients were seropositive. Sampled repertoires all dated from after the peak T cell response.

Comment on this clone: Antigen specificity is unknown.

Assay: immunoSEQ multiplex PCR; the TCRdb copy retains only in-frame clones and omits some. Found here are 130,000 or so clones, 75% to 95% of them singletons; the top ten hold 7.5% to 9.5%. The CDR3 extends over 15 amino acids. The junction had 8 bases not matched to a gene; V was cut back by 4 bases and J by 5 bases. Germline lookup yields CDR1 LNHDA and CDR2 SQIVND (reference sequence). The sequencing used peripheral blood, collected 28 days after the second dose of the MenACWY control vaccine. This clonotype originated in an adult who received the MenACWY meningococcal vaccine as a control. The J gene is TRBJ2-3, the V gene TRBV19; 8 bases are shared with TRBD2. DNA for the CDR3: TGTGCCAGTAGTAGTCAAGCGGGAGCTCAAGATACGCAGTATTTT. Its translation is CASSSQAGAQDTQYF.